The rows below give T cell receptor beta chains drawn from one sample of a study of cytomegalovirus exposure and HLA in healthy donors. Profiling relied on immunoSEQ multiplex PCR, and the TCRdb table lists in-frame clones only, not all of them. Among roughly 160,000 clones listed, about 80% were seen once. Sequencing was performed on PBMCs. All receptors derive from a man aged 40-49 years in good health and CMV-seronegative. Both conserved end residues are part of each CDR3. The D gene is left open where the match is weak.

D: TRBD1; V: TRBV28; CDR3: CASRPTTGAGNSPLHF
D: TRBD2; V: TRBV7-2; CDR3: CASSPVSLAGGTDTQYF
D: TRBD2; V: TRBV6-5; CDR3: CASSYTTSGENEQFF
D: .; V: TRBV7-9; CDR3: CASSSTTSGGTDTQYF
D: .; V: TRBV6-5; CDR3: CASRKKEGGELFF
D: TRBD2; V: TRBV10-3; CDR3: CAISPTAGDYNEQFF
D: TRBD1; V: TRBV5-1; CDR3: CASSLFQGAWETQYF
D: TRBD1; V: TRBV19; CDR3: CASSSAGTGVFF
D: TRBD2; V: TRBV7-2; CDR3: CASSFVAGISYEQYF
D: TRBD2; V: TRBV19; CDR3: CASSMGRENQETQYF
D: .; V: TRBV5-1; CDR3: CASSLATGGTEAFF
D: TRBD2; V: TRBV5-1; CDR3: CASSSGLADTDTQYF
D: .; V: TRBV10-3; CDR3: CAIGETGSTDTQYF
D: TRBD2; V: TRBV11-2; CDR3: CASSLDLLAGGTYEQYF
D: .; V: TRBV7-2; CDR3: CASSLTGASPGELFF